This T cell receptor beta chain was sequenced for a study of T-cell reconstitution after alpha-beta-depleted transplantation in children. The V end was cut by 3 bases, the J end by 2 bases, with 7 bases between. CDR3 length: 13 amino acids. This clonotype was seen ten or more times. Library preparation (for TCRbeta) was performed with unique molecular identifiers. TCRdb ran MiXCR on the PCR reads and lists one entry per CDR3 protein. This table holds hundreds of thousands of distinct CDR3 sequences, around 17% found once. The rearrangement uses TRBV12-3 or TRBV12-4 and TRBJ2-5; D unresolved. The clonotype originates from a male patient aged 10 to 17 who had a stem cell transplant for acute lymphoblastic leukemia, so the T cells may come from the graft donor. The sequences come from PBMCs, mostly from graft donor cells, collected 360 days after TCRalphabeta/CD19-depleted stem cell transplant. The CDR3 DNA sequence: TGTGCCAGCAGTTTTTGGCAGCAAGAGACCCAGTACTTC. Protein sequence: CASSFWQQETQYF.